The present T cell receptor (beta chain) was sequenced within a study of T and B cells in COVID-19 patients. Broader study findings: Patients with COVID-19 reportedly showed strongly skewed T cell receptor beta variable and joining gene usage. No sequencing was yet done of CD4+, regulatory or CD8+ subsets, or of SARS-CoV-2-responsive or tetramer+ sorted cells. There were 2,000 to 3,000 TCR clusters exclusive to the recovered cohort, 31 with low generation probability.

BIOMED2 TRB-A/B primer pools were used in multiplex TRB PCR. TCRdb reanalysed the multiplex PCR reads using MiXCR and keeps one entry per CDR3 protein. The data contain around 6,200 distinct CDR3 sequences, 25% to 40% of them singletons. This clonotype is medium-sized within its sample. Its specificity is not known. CDR3 length: 15 amino acids. Germline CDR1 and CDR2: SGHKS and YYEKEE (reference sequence). The V gene lost 4 bases and the J gene lost 0 bases, with 11 bases spanning the gap. Blood genomic DNA input for TRB amplification was 250-500 ng. Sequenced input: blood. This sequence joins TRBV5-5 and TRBJ2-1; D may be TRBD2 (6 bases). This TCR came from a human donor with active COVID-19. CDR3 bases: TGTGCCAGCAGCCCGGGACTCAGCTCCTACAATGAGCAGTTCTTC. Encoded protein: CASSPGLSSYNEQFF.